Presented here are 6 T cell receptor beta chains from one specimen sequenced in a study of shared T cell receptors in the human thymus. Clones were read by immunoSEQ multiplex PCR, and TCRdb kept only the in-frame ones, dropping some. The sample lists a few hundred thousand clones; more than 85% were seen once. Material: thymocytes. The receptors originated from a human donor.

This clone was observed once. For the CDR3, the DNA is TGTGCCAGTGGGAGTAGGCAAGAGACCCAGTACTTC. It is translated as CASGSRQETQYF. V and J are TRBV19 and TRBJ2-5, with D tentatively TRBD2 (5 bases). CDR1 and CDR2 from the germline V gene are LNHDA and SQIVND (reference sequence). Trimming shortened V by 8 bases and J by 2 bases, and 9 bases separated the two germline ends. The CDR3 covers 12 residues.

The chain couples TRBV27 to TRBJ2-1; perhaps TRBD2 as D (5 bases). The ends were cut back, 6 bases at V and 8 bases at J, with 17 bases in the middle. The CDR3 is made up of 14 amino acids. The germline gives CDR1 MNHEY, CDR2 SMNVEV (reference sequence). CDR3 loop: CASSPARAGDEQFF. The CDR3 bases are TGTGCCAGCAGCCCGGCCCGGGCCGGGGATGAGCAGTTCTTC.

The CDR3, as DNA: TGTGCCAGCAGTTACCGGAGGGGGGGGATCTACGAGCAGTACTTC. The encoded protein is CASSYRRGGIYEQYF. This rearrangement joins TRBV6-5 to TRBJ2-7, with D possibly being TRBD2 (7 bases). Trimming removed 2 bases from V and 3 bases from J, with 14 bases in between. The length of the CDR3 is 15 residues. Germline CDR1 MNHEY, CDR2 SVGAGI.

The J gene is TRBJ2-7, the V gene TRBV30; 15 positions match TRBD2. This CDR3 comprises 16 residues. V was pared by 8 bases and J by 6 bases, with 14 bases of the junction left unmatched. Germline V lookup: CDR1 GTSNPN, CDR2 SVGIG (reference sequence). CDR3 nucleotide sequence: TGTGCCGGGACCCGGACTAGCGGGAGGGTAGACCGCGAGCAGTACTTC. Translated: CAGTRTSGRVDREQYF.

The chain is built from TRBV5-5 and TRBJ2-7, with 10 bases matching TRBD2. After removal of 1 base from V and 5 bases from J, the junction contained 18 bases not matched to a gene. The CDR3 is 19 residues long. CDR1 is SGHKS, CDR2 YYEKEE, per germline (reference sequence). The CDR3 loop is CASSLLPAGGAGGPHEQYF. Written as DNA, the CDR3 is TGTGCCAGCAGCTTGTTGCCGGCCGGGGGAGCGGGAGGGCCACACGAGCAGTACTTC.

J is TRBJ2-2 and V is TRBV28; TRBD2 might be the D (5 bases). This CDR3 spans 13 amino acids. V lost 2 bases, J lost 4 bases, and 5 bases lay in between. Germline V gene sequence: CDR1 MDHEN, CDR2 SYDVKM. CDR3 bases: TGTGCCAGCAGTTTAGCGGGCACCGGGGAGCTGTTTTTT. Its translation is CASSLAGTGELFF.